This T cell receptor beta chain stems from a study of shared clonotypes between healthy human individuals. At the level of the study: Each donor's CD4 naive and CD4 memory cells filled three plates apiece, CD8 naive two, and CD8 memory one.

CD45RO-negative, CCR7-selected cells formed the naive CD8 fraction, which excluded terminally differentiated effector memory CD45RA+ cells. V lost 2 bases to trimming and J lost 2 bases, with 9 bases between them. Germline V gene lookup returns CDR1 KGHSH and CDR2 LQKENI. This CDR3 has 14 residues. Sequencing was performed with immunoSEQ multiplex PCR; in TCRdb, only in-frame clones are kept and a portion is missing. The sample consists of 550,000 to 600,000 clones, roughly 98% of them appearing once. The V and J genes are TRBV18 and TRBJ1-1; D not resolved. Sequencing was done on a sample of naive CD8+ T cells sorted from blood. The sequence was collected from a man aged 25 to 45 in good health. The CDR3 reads CASSPGGANTEAFF. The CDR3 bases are TGTGCCAGCTCACCAGGAGGTGCAAACACTGAAGCTTTCTTT.